This T cell receptor (beta chain) came from a study of vaccination and CD4 T cells after COVID-19 (dated by TCRdb to the early 2020s). Regarding the study in general: Convalescent patients had a positive SARS-CoV-2 result on nasal swab PCR, and of these patients, several had mild disease and one had severe disease. The convalescent cohort comprised six males and four females, including two Hispanic individuals, seven Caucasians, two Asians and one multiracial person. Two doses of either the Pfizer-BioNTech BNT162b2 vaccine (n=8) or the Moderna mRNA-1273 vaccine (n=2) were administered to participants. Post-COVID blood samples from convalescent patients were collected a median of approximately 93 days after diagnosis, with a range of roughly 35 to 180 days. Post-vaccine blood samples were obtained a median of about 77 days after the second vaccine dose, with a range of roughly 14 to 241 days. Overlapping spike peptide pools from SARS-CoV-2 and from the common cold coronaviruses HCoV-NL63, HCoV-OC43 and HCoV-229E were used as culture stimuli. As controls, cultures received a CEFX viral epitope pool (the positive control), an HIV-1 Nef peptide pool (the negative control), or no peptide at all. The spike-specific CD4+ TCR repertoire was compared before and after mRNA vaccination in fewer than eleven COVID-19 convalescent patients and 4 infection-naive healthy vaccine recipients.

The germline V gene (reference sequence) sets CDR1 to SEHNR and CDR2 to FQNEAQ. The CDR3 starts with the cysteine, ends with the phenylalanine, and has 15 residues. Only the CDR3 region is kept as DNA, spanning 45 bases read in frame from base 1. Trimming removed 5 bases from V and 2 bases from J, leaving 14 bases between the germline ends. This specimen's treatment or condition label, per the study, means: approximately nine-day PBMC culture with coronavirus spike peptide pools or control peptides (ViraFEST assay). The study used the ViraFEST assay, which expanded antigen-specific T cells with peptide pools and then identified expanded clonotypes by TCR sequencing. The convalescent patients' positive SARS-CoV-2 PCR tests were from March to December 2020, which was before the Alpha, Beta and Delta variants emerged in the United States. Each well held more than 1.5 million PBMCs cultured in IMDM containing roughly 5% human AB serum and roughly 9.7 IU/ml IL-2, with about 10 ug/ml peptide pools added. Half of the culture medium was replaced with fresh IL-2-containing medium on days 3 and 7. After around 11 days of culture, CD4+ T cells were isolated by negative selection with the EasySep CD4+ T cell isolation kit. PBMCs were separated from whole blood using Ficoll-Paque Plus gradient centrifugation and then either used fresh or cryopreserved at -140C. Triplicate wells were generally used for each culture condition.

Library preparation was by PCR. DNA from cultured CD4+ T cells was subjected to TCR sequencing with the Oncomine TCR Beta short-read assay at the Johns Hopkins FTIC core. The QIAamp micro DNA kit was used to extract genomic DNA from the cultured CD4+ T cells. The Oncomine TCR Beta libraries from cultured CD4+ T cells were pooled using unique dual indexes and then sequenced on an Illumina iSeq 100. The original pipeline was this. Non-productive sequences were removed, and CDR3s that did not start with C, did not end with F or W, or were shorter than 7 amino acids were discarded. Antigen-specific clonotypes were identified using the MANAFEST web application through comparison of peptide-stimulated wells with reference and other culture wells. For a clone to be called positive, the clone needed an FDR below 0.05, an odds ratio above 5, and a productive frequency above 0.1% in at least two of three replicate wells. Cross-reactive clonotypes were defined as significantly expanded in both SARS-CoV-2 spike wells and at least one common cold coronavirus spike condition. Using R version 3.6.1, CDR3 homology was evaluated through Levenshtein distances (stringdist) along with unrooted phylogenetic trees (ape). TCRdb's own reprocessing of the public reads used fastp at Q25 and MiXCR and kept productive beta chains. CDR3 protein duplicates are merged, each entry listing the most common genes and DNA. The V and J calls, along with clone size, are taken from TCRdb and not from the paper's own processing. Counted in this sample were under 20,000 distinct CDR3 sequences; approximately 39% of them appeared once. The ten largest clones add up to roughly 14% of the sample.

As to this clonotype: No antigen is known for it. No clone much larger than this one lies a single base away; base qualities are absent.

General findings and caveats noted by the study authors: The number of convalescent patients in the study was relatively small, and the study did not examine early timepoints following natural infection. Among convalescent patients, a median about 90% of the SARS-CoV-2-reactive clones seen after vaccination appeared only after vaccination, which suggests priming specific to the vaccine. In convalescent patients, nearly all vaccine-specific clones (304 of 307) were found to be mono-reactive for SARS-CoV-2 spike rather than cross-reactive with common cold coronaviruses. An increase in the median number of SARS-CoV-2-reactive clonotypes from approximately 20 after infection to 38 after vaccination was observed, but the change was not found to be significant.

The sequence was collected from a human donor with COVID-19. The specimen sequenced was cultured CD4+ T cells from blood. This chain is built from TRBV7-9 and TRBJ2-3; D gene: possibly TRBD1, on 5 matching bases. The CDR3 reads as follows: CASSSSRGYTDTQYF. The DNA sequence is as follows: TGTGCCAGCAGCAGTTCTAGGGGTTACACAGATACGCAGTATTTT. With all but the CDR3 taken from the reference TRBV7-9 and TRBJ2-3 genes, the full variable domain is: DTGVSQNPRHKITKRGQNVTFRCDPISEHNRLYWYRQTLGQGPEFLTYFQNEAQLEKSRLLSDRFSAERPKGSFSTLEIQRTEQGDSAMYLCASSSSRGYTDTQYFGPGTRLTVL.